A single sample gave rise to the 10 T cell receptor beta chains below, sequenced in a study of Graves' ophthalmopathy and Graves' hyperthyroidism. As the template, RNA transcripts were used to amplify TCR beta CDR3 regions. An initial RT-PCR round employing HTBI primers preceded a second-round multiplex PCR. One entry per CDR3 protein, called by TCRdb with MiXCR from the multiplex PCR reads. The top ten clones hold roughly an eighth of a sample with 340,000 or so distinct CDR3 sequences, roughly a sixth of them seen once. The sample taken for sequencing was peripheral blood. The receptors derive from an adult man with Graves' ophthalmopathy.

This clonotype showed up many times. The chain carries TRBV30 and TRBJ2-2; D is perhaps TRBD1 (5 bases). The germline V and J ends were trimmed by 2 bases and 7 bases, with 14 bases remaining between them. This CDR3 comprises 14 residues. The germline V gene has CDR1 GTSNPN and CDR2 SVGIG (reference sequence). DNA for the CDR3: TGTGCCTGGAGTAAAGGGGTCCGCGGCGGGGAGCTGTTTTTT. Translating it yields CAWSKGVRGGELFF. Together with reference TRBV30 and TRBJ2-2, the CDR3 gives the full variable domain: SQTIHQWPATLVQPVGSPLSLECTVEGTSNPNLYWYRQAAGRGLQLLFYSVGIGQISSEVPQNLSASRPQDRQFILSSKKLLLSDSGFYLCAWSKGVRGGELFFGEGSRLTVL.

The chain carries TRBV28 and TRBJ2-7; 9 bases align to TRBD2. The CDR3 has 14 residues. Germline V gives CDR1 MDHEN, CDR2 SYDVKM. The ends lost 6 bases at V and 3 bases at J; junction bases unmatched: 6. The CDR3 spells CASRHSGSSYEQYF. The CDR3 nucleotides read TGTGCCAGCAGGCATAGCGGGAGTAGCTACGAGCAGTACTTC. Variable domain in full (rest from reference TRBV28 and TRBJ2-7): DVKVTQSSRYLVKRTGEKVFLECVQDMDHENMFWYRQDPGLGLRLIYFSYDVKMKEKGDIPEGYSVSREKKERFSLILESASTNQTSMYLCASRHSGSSYEQYFGPGTRLTVT.

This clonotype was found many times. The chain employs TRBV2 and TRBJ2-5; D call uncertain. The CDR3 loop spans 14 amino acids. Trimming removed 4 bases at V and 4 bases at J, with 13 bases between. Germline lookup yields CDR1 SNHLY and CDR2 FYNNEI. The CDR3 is CASSGRLERETQYF. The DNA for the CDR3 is TGTGCCAGCAGTGGTCGGCTAGAGCGAGAGACCCAGTACTTC.

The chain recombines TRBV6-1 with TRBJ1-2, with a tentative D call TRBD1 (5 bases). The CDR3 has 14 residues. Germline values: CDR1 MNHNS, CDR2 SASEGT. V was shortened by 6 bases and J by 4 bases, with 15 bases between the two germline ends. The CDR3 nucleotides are TGTGCCAGCAGACTCCCCGGGACCGGCTATGGCTACACCTTC. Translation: CASRLPGTGYGYTF.

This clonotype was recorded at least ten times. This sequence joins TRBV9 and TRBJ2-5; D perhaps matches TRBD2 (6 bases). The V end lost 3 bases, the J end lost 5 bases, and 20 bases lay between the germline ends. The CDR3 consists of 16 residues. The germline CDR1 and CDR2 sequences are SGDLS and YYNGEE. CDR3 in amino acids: CASSAAGTPGLETQYF. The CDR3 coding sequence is TGTGCCAGCAGCGCGGCCGGGACTCCCGGTTTGGAGACCCAGTACTTC.

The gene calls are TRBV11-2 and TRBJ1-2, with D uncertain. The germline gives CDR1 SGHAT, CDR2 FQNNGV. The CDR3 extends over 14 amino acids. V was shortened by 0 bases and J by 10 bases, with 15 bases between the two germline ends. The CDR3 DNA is TGTGCCAGCAGCTTAGATCGAATAGCCCTTGCCTACACCTTC. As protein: CASSLDRIALAYTF.

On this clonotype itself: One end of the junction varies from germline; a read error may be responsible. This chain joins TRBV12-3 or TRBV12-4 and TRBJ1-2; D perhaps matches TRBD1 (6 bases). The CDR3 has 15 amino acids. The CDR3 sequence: CASSRAEGVVSGYNF. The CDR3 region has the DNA TGTGCCAGCAGTCGGGCGGAGGGGGTTGTTTCTGGCTACAACTTC.

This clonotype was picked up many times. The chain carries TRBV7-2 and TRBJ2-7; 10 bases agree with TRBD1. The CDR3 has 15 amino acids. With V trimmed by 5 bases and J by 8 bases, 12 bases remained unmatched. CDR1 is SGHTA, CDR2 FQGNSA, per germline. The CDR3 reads CASSPGTGVSYKQYF. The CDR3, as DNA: TGTGCCAGCAGCCCGGGGACAGGGGTATCGTACAAGCAGTACTTC.

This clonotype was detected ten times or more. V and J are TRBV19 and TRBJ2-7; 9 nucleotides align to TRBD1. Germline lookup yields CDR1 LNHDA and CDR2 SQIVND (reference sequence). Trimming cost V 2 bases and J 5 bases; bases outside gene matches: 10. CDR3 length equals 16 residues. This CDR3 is CASSIIFGTGNNEQYF. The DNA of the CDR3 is TGTGCCAGTAGTATAATTTTTGGGACAGGGAACAACGAGCAGTACTTC.

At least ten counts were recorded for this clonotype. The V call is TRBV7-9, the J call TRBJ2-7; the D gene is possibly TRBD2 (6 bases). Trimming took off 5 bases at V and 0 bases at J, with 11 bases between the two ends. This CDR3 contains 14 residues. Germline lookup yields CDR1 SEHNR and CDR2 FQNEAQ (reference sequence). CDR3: CASSPRDGSYEQYF. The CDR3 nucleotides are TGTGCCAGCAGCCCGCGGGACGGCTCCTACGAGCAGTACTTC.